This TCR beta chain comes out of a study of T cells in Graves' hyperthyroidism and ophthalmopathy (dated by TCRdb to about 2019). For the wider study: Peripheral blood samples were taken at the time of initial diagnosis, prior to any treatment. To identify TCR V-J signatures that set the groups apart, the researchers used a discovery cohort of roughly 100 patients, made up of 43 with Graves' ophthalmopathy and approximately 57 with stable Graves' hyperthyroidism. Prospective prediction of ophthalmopathy was tested in an independent validation cohort of 18 to 20 hyperthyroidism patients and some 17 patients who later progressed to ophthalmopathy. The roughly 90 discovery patients were divided at random into training and test sets in a 7:3 ratio. In more than 5 Graves' hyperthyroidism patients, the study also compared T-cell repertoires from thyroid tissue with T-cell repertoires from blood. Once sampling was done, hyperthyroidism patients were given methimazole at a starting dose of 30 mg daily, whereas ophthalmopathy patients were given high-dose intravenous methylprednisolone. The paper reports TCR Vbeta CDR3 sequencing of roughly 140 peripheral blood samples: under 45 ophthalmopathy, around 80 hyperthyroidism and approximately 17 progressor patients.

This clonotype came up a few times. Its antigen is unknown. Per-base qualities were not stored, and no clone one base away is much larger. General conclusions and limits of the study: In validation, progression to ophthalmopathy was predicted by the model with 70% to 71% sensitivity and roughly 76% specificity, a median of approximately 6.5 months before onset. In cross-validation, a model built on a 13 V-J signature told ophthalmopathy apart from stable hyperthyroidism with 87.88% sensitivity and approximately 81% specificity, and in testing the same model reached 80%/75%. Sample size was not statistically predetermined, and investigators were not blinded to group allocation. Most expanded thyroid clonotypes (frequency above 0.001) were also found in blood, which suggests that blood repertoires may mirror thyroid immune responses.

V is shortened by 4 bases, J by 6 bases, and the region joining them spans 16 bases. Its CDR3 holds 15 amino acids, cysteine through phenylalanine. Only the CDR3 DNA is retained, 45 bases long and in frame from the first base. CDR1 and CDR2, looked up from the germline V gene, are SGDLS and YYNGEE. Moderately to severely active disease, a Clinical Activity Score of at least 3, a NOSPECS grade of at least 4, and a duration under 3 months were present in ophthalmopathy patients. Patients with uncontrolled infections, other autoimmune diseases, pregnancy or lactation were excluded. Diagnoses were based on clinical symptoms, serum thyroxine and TRAb, thyroid ultrasound and orbital computed tomography. PBMCs were separated from roughly 9.3 ml of fresh peripheral blood using Ficoll-Paque density gradient centrifugation. Trizol reagent was used to extract total RNA, and RNA quality was then checked on an Agilent 2100 Bioanalyzer.

The TCR beta CDR3 regions were amplified from RNA transcripts. For the first round of RT-PCR on the TCR CDR3, the HTBI primer set was used together with the Qiagen OneStep RT-PCR kit. Libraries were constructed in a second round of multiplex PCR, after which size selection and purification were carried out. Sequencing of the libraries was done on an Illumina HiSeq2000 using paired-end 100 bp reads. Per the authors' processing: SOAPnuke was used to process the raw data, throwing out any read that contained adapters or uncalled bases, had a mean Phred below 15, or lacked an exact constant-primer or identifier match. High-quality paired reads were merged using COPE v1.2.5, and each unique nucleotide sequence was defined as a clonotype. MiTCR v1.1 was used to align the clonotypes against IMGT TRBV, TRBD and TRBJ reference segments. Only V-J combinations with frequency above 0.0001, covering roughly 99% of repertoires, were analysed. The TCS score was defined as F50 (clonal expansion) divided by E x V (chaos), with BLOSUM62-based TCRdist calculated between CDR3 peptides within each V-J. Welch's t-statistics and random forest reduced around 550 V-J features to 10 to 15, which were used in a naive Bayes classifier (R e1071). Using fastp at Q25 and MiXCR, TCRdb reprocessed the public reads and kept productive beta chains. Each record represents a unique CDR3 protein, reported with the most common genes and DNA among its rows. It is TCRdb's table, rather than the study itself, that gives the V and J calls and clone size. This sample is represented by some 490,000 distinct CDR3 sequences; about 16% of them were singletons. Clones ranked in the top ten supply about 31% of the sample.

The clonotype originates from a woman aged 30 to 39 with Graves' ophthalmopathy. This chain joins TRBV9 to TRBJ2-2; the D gene is perhaps TRBD1, on 6 matching bases. Sequencing was performed on blood. CDR3 sequence: CASSTPGEWAGELFF. The sequenced DNA: TGTGCCAGCAGCACACCAGGGGAATGGGCCGGGGAGCTGTTTTTT.